This T cell receptor (beta chain) was captured in a study of cytomegalovirus exposure and HLA in healthy donors. CDR3 length: 17 amino acids. CDR1 is SGHRS and CDR2 is YFSETQ in the germline V gene. Germline trimming cut 1 base from V and 5 bases from J; bases unmatched to any gene: 9. The PCR had 60 Vbeta and 13 Jbeta primers. Assay: immunoSEQ multiplex PCR; the TCRdb copy retains only in-frame clones and omits some. The sample comprises around 150,000 clones, roughly four fifths of which are singletons, and about 7.5% rests with the top ten. The chain couples TRBV5-1 to TRBJ2-1, with 10 bases identical to TRBD2. Sequenced sample: PBMCs. The clonotype comes from a woman aged 50 to 65 in good health and CMV-seropositive. CDR3 nucleotides: TGCGCCAGCAGCTTGTGGCCTAGCGGGGGCGGGGACAATGAGCAGTTCTTC. Its protein product is CASSLWPSGGGDNEQFF.